This TCR beta chain was captured by sequencing in a study of blood T cell repertoires in COVID-19. Overall study context: Samples representing acute and convalescent COVID-19 were sourced from the United States, Italy and Spain.

Original processing notes: Reference gene primer amplification gave nucleated cell count estimates. Generated by immunoSEQ multiplex PCR, the TCRdb table keeps only in-frame clones and is missing some. From that table come the V and J calls and clone size; the DNA was used to work out D and trimming. The sample contains under 350,000 clones, 75% to 95% of which appear only once. Trimming took 6 bases from V and 8 from J, leaving 22 bases between them. From germline, CDR1 is MGHDK and CDR2 SYGVNS. This CDR3 has 16 residues. Patients of the Seattle cohort, enrolled during active infection, were followed longitudinally.

Sample: peripheral blood. The TCR originated in a woman aged 25 to 39 with COVID-19, enrolled during active disease. The chain recombines TRBV25-1 with TRBJ1-4, with a possible D match to TRBD1 (6 bases). CDR3 nucleotides: TGTGCCAGCAGAAAACAGGGCTGGGGGTTGGGGGAAAAACTGTTTTTT. It yields the protein CASRKQGWGLGEKLFF.